This T cell receptor beta chain was captured in a study of naive and memory T cell subsets. Study-level findings and limits: Especially in CD8 cells, naive repertoires contained a few larger clonotypes, possibly CD45RA-re-expressing memory cells. Naive and memory subsets had different power law exponents for TCR abundance. Gini index rose across naive, CM, EM and EMRA in CD4 and CD8.

Cells stained for CD3, CD4, CD8, CD45RA, CD27 and viability were sorted into four CD45RA/CD27 subsets. In this sample, this clonotype turned up a few times. Its specificity is unknown. Trimming took 3 bases from V and 4 from J, leaving 13 bases between them. The CDR3 totals 14 residues. CDR1 and CDR2 from the germline V gene are DFQATT and SNEGSKA (reference sequence). Two oligonucleotides, mixed equimolar, formed the beta constant-region primer covering TRBC1 and TRBC2. Ligated cDNA was amplified by four rounds of PCR with nested alpha and beta constant-region primers and SP2. The cDNA 3' end received a ligated single-stranded oligonucleotide carrying the SP2 primer and a 12-nucleotide UMI. TCRdb independently ran MiXCR on the UMI-ligation and nested PCR reads; one entry per CDR3 protein. Among roughly 100,000 distinct CDR3 sequences, more than 12% were seen once, and the ten largest hold around 2.7%.

Sequencing was done on a sample of naive CD8+ T cells from blood. The receptor comes from a human donor in good health. The chain has TRBV20-1 and TRBJ1-5, with a weak D call TRBD1 (5 bases). The CDR3 sequence is CSASSGRENQPQHF. DNA for the CDR3: TGCAGTGCTAGTTCGGGCAGGGAGAATCAGCCCCAGCATTTT.